A single sample is the source of the 19 T cell receptor beta chains below, sequenced in a study of response to subunit inactivated influenza vaccine. TCRdb passed the RT-PCR reads through MiXCR, listing each CDR3 protein once. The sample lists some 600,000 distinct CDR3 sequences, 14% occurring once. The sample consisted of PBMCs from blood, taken 14 days before vaccination. These receptor sequences come from a middle-aged man who received an inactivated influenza vaccine.

The chain is built from TRBV7-8 and TRBJ1-1, with a weak D call TRBD1 (5 bases). V was trimmed by 8 bases and J by 1 base, leaving 14 bases between them. This CDR3 spans 14 amino acids. Germline CDR1 is SGHVS and CDR2 is FQNEAQ. CDR3 bases: TGTGCCAGCGGCATACGGGACGGGAACACTGAAGCTTTCTTT. Translated, it gives CASGIRDGNTEAFF.

This clonotype came up a few times. J is TRBJ2-5 and V is TRBV25-1; 9 nucleotides match TRBD2. Germline lookup yields CDR1 MGHDK and CDR2 SYGVNS. There are 15 residues in the CDR3. Germline trimming cut 1 base from V and 5 bases from J; bases unmatched to any gene: 5. CDR3 region: CASSEWGTSFETQYF. CDR3 sequence (DNA): TGTGCCAGCAGTGAATGGGGGACTAGCTTCGAGACCCAGTACTTC.

This clonotype was detected ten times or more. The rearrangement uses TRBV6-1 and TRBJ1-1; TRBD1 might be the D (6 bases). The CDR3 consists of 17 residues. The germline gives CDR1 MNHNS, CDR2 SASEGT. Trimming pared 7 bases from V and 4 bases from J, leaving 25 bases between. The CDR3 DNA follows: TGTGCCAGCAAGGGGGGCGGCGGAGTTTTTGGAGGCACTGAAGCTTTCTTT. It codes for CASKGGGGVFGGTEAFF.

This clonotype was counted ten times or more. V is TRBV7-2 and J is TRBJ2-1; tentative D call: TRBD1 (6 bases). Trimming removed 4 bases from V and 0 bases from J, with 13 bases in between. CDR1 and CDR2 from the germline V gene are SGHTA and FQGNSA. The CDR3 runs to 16 residues. CDR3 region: CASSSQGASSYNEQFF. In DNA form, the CDR3 reads TGTGCCAGCAGCTCACAGGGCGCAAGCTCCTACAATGAGCAGTTCTTC.

The chain links TRBV7-9 to TRBJ2-3; 8 nucleotides match TRBD1. Germline V lookup: CDR1 SEHNR, CDR2 FQNEAQ (reference sequence). The CDR3 has 16 residues. The J segment lost 2 bases and the V segment lost 5 bases, leaving 9 bases of the junction unmatched. For the CDR3, the DNA is TGTGCCAGCAGCCCCCGGACAGGGCGGGTCACAGATACGCAGTATTTT. Protein sequence: CASSPRTGRVTDTQYF.

This rearrangement joins TRBV11-1 to TRBJ2-5; TRBD1 might be the D (5 bases). The CDR3 runs to 15 residues. The V end lost 5 bases, the J end lost 2 bases, and 15 bases lay between the germline ends. Germline loops: CDR1 SGHAT, CDR2 FQDESV (reference sequence). CDR3 DNA sequence: TGTGCCAGCAGCCGTGGCGACAGTATACAAGAGACCCAGTACTTC. Translating gives CASSRGDSIQETQYF.

This clonotype was seen a handful of times. The chain couples TRBV3-1 to TRBJ2-2; D might be TRBD2 (6 bases). Germline CDR1 reads LGHDT; CDR2 reads YNNKEL (reference sequence). Trimming removed 5 bases from V and 0 bases from J, with 19 bases in between. The length of the CDR3 is 18 residues. CDR3: CASSTPPGVWTNTGELFF. The DNA of the CDR3 is TGTGCCAGCAGCACCCCCCCGGGGGTTTGGACGAACACCGGGGAGCTGTTTTTT.

This clonotype showed up just a few times. Here the CDR3 DNA reads TGTGCCAGCAGCAACAGCGGGTCTAGCACAGATACGCAGTATTTT. Amino acid sequence: CASSNSGSSTDTQYF. V and J are TRBV12-3 or TRBV12-4 and TRBJ2-3, with D possibly matching TRBD2 (6 bases). Trimming removed 6 bases at V and 0 bases at J, with 13 bases between. The CDR3 runs 15 residues.

This clonotype appeared many times. The V gene is TRBV4-1, the J gene TRBJ2-1; D unclear. In germline, CDR1 is MGHRA, CDR2 YSYEKL. Between the trimmed V and J ends, which lost 4 bases and 4 bases, there was a span of 26 bases. CDR3 length equals 19 residues. The CDR3 DNA reads as TGCGCCAGCAGCCCCTCCCTATTGGCCCGGCGGAAGGCGTACAATGAGCAGTTCTTC. Translation: CASSPSLLARRKAYNEQFF.

This clonotype has just a few counts. The V and J genes are TRBV20-1 and TRBJ1-5; D gene ambiguous. The ends were cut back, 3 bases at V and 4 bases at J, with 10 bases in the middle. Germline V lookup: CDR1 DFQATT, CDR2 SNEGSKA (reference sequence). The CDR3 extends over 13 amino acids. The CDR3 reads CSASEQINQPQHF. Here the CDR3 DNA reads TGCAGTGCTAGTGAGCAGATTAATCAGCCCCAGCATTTT.

V gene TRBV20-1 combines with J gene TRBJ2-3; unclear D gene. The CDR3 runs 15 residues. V lost 3 bases, J lost 2 bases, and 15 bases lay in between. The V gene's germline CDR1 is DFQATT and CDR2 SNEGSKA (reference sequence). The DNA for the CDR3 is TGCAGTGCTAGTGCCCCTGACCTTTACACAGATACGCAGTATTTT. It yields the protein CSASAPDLYTDTQYF.

This sequence joins TRBV27 and TRBJ2-7; D possibly corresponds to TRBD2 (7 bases). The CDR3 extends over 15 amino acids. Germline lookup yields CDR1 MNHEY and CDR2 SMNVEV (reference sequence). V was cut by 6 bases and J by 3 bases, with 18 bases left in between. DNA for the CDR3: TGTGCCAGCAGCAATGGGGGGGGACAAGGCTACGAGCAGTACTTC. Protein sequence: CASSNGGGQGYEQYF.

The V call is TRBV4-3, the J call TRBJ2-7; D is perhaps TRBD1 (5 bases). This CDR3 spans 13 amino acids. From germline, CDR1 is LGHNA and CDR2 YSLEER. Between the trimmed V and J ends, which lost 0 bases and 10 bases, there was a span of 13 bases. The CDR3: CASSQETPGIQYF. CDR3 nucleotide sequence: TGCGCCAGCAGCCAAGAAACTCCAGGGATACAGTACTTC.

The CDR3 nucleotides read TGTGCCATCGCTAGCGGGAGCTATACCGGGGAGCTGTTTTTT. It is translated as CAIASGSYTGELFF. The V and J genes are TRBV10-3 and TRBJ2-2, with 10 positions matching TRBD2. This CDR3 is 14 amino acids long. Germline lookup yields CDR1 ENHRY and CDR2 SYGVKD. The V gene end was trimmed by 8 bases and the J gene end by 5 bases; junction bases not matched to a gene: 5.

This clonotype was observed a handful of times. The chain recombines TRBV14 with TRBJ2-7; no clear D gene. This CDR3 spans 13 amino acids. V was cut by 0 bases and J by 5 bases, with 8 bases left in between. CDR1 is SGHDN and CDR2 is FVKESK in the germline V gene. CDR3 protein: CASSQDRTNEQYF. In DNA form, the CDR3 reads TGTGCCAGCAGCCAAGATCGGACGAACGAGCAGTACTTC.

This clonotype was seen a few times. This chain joins TRBV10-3 and TRBJ2-7; maybe TRBD1 (5 bases). Germline V CDR1 and CDR2: ENHRY, SYGVKD. The CDR3 length is 13 residues. Trimming took off 7 bases at V and 2 bases at J, with 12 bases between the two ends. CDR3 amino acids: CAIKGADAYEQYF. The DNA for the CDR3 is TGTGCCATCAAAGGGGCAGACGCCTACGAGCAGTACTTC.

This chain connects TRBV5-1 to TRBJ2-7; 7 bases fit TRBD1. Trimming removed 4 bases from V and 2 bases from J; junction bases left unmatched: 9. The CDR3 has 15 residues. CDR1 and CDR2 (germline): SGHRS, YFSETQ. In nucleotides, the CDR3 is TGCGCCAGCAGCCTTTCCGGGACAGAAGCCTACGAGCAGTACTTC. This encodes CASSLSGTEAYEQYF.

V gene TRBV5-5 combines with J gene TRBJ1-1; D is unclear. Germline CDR1 is SGHKS and CDR2 is YYEKEE (reference sequence). Trimming cost V 3 bases and J 1 base, with 10 bases left between them. The CDR3 length is 14 residues. CDR3 sequence (DNA): TGTGCCAGCAGCTCCGTTTCTAGGAACACTGAAGCTTTCTTT. Translated, it gives CASSSVSRNTEAFF.

The rearrangement links TRBV7-2 to TRBJ1-2; D gene unclear. The CDR3 contains 15 residues. Per germline, CDR1 SGHTA and CDR2 FQGNSA. Trimming removed 1 base from V and 5 bases from J, with 14 bases in between. The CDR3 region is CASSLVPGDSYGYTF. In DNA, the CDR3 is TGTGCCAGCAGCTTAGTACCCGGGGATTCTTATGGCTACACCTTC.